These 27 T cell receptor beta chains came from one sample sequenced in a study of blood T cell repertoires in COVID-19. Profiling relied on immunoSEQ multiplex PCR, and the TCRdb table lists in-frame clones only, not all of them. Of about 180,000 clones listed, roughly four fifths are singletons. Sequencing input: peripheral blood. The receptors were sampled from a human donor in a cohort sampled during active COVID-19.

The rearrangement joins TRBV4-1 to TRBJ2-7, with TRBD1 as a possible D gene (6 bases). Germline CDR1 is MGHRA and CDR2 is YSYEKL. The CDR3 is 15 amino acids. The V end lost 1 base, the J end lost 3 bases, and 13 bases lay between the germline ends. This CDR3 reads CASSQVPGQFYEQYF. The CDR3 DNA sequence: TGCGCCAGCAGCCAAGTCCCAGGACAGTTCTACGAGCAGTACTTC.

This chain links TRBV19 with TRBJ2-1; 11 bases align to TRBD2. Germline trimming cut 5 bases from V and 7 bases from J; bases unmatched to any gene: 16. The length of the CDR3 is 18 residues. Germline-derived CDR1 and CDR2 are LNHDA and SQIVND (reference sequence). The CDR3 sequence is CASSPRLAGGLLVNEQFF. The CDR3 nucleotides read TGTGCCAGTAGTCCCCGCCTAGCGGGGGGCCTACTAGTAAATGAGCAGTTCTTC.

This chain connects TRBV19 to TRBJ2-7, with TRBD1 matching 7 bases. Germline V lookup: CDR1 LNHDA, CDR2 SQIVND (reference sequence). The CDR3 consists of 14 residues. V shed 1 base, J shed 2 bases, and the junction held 2 bases outside the gene matches. The CDR3 DNA is TGTGCCAGTAGTATAGGGGACAGTGCCTACGAGCAGTACTTC. Amino acids: CASSIGDSAYEQYF.

The chain joins TRBV4-1 to TRBJ2-5; possibly TRBD2 for D (5 bases). This CDR3 comprises 13 residues. Germline CDR1 reads MGHRA; CDR2 reads YSYEKL. Trimming left V 1 base short and J 5 bases short, with 8 bases between. CDR3 sequence: CASSQGRGETQYF. The CDR3 nucleotides are TGCGCCAGCAGCCAAGGCCGAGGGGAGACCCAGTACTTC.

The table lists this clone with a few counts. The chain is built from TRBV11-2 and TRBJ2-6; 11 bases fit TRBD1. The CDR3 is 18 residues long. Trimming cost V 5 bases and J 0 bases; bases outside gene matches: 6. CDR1 and CDR2 (germline): SGHAT, FQNNGV. The CDR3 DNA follows: TGTGCCAGCAGCCTCAAGGGACAGGGGGACTCTGGGGCCAACGTCCTGACTTTC. Amino acid sequence: CASSLKGQGDSGANVLTF.

This clone was recorded only once. The chain uses TRBV5-1 and TRBJ2-1; D is undetermined. Germline lookup yields CDR1 SGHRS and CDR2 YFSETQ. This CDR3 is 13 amino acids long. The V end was cut by 3 bases, the J end by 1 base, with 5 bases between. The CDR3 nucleotides read TGCGCCAGCAGCTCAGATTCCTACAATGAGCAGTTCTTC. This sequence encodes CASSSDSYNEQFF.

The V and J genes are TRBV9 and TRBJ2-2; TRBD2 agrees at 9 bases. The germline V gene encodes CDR1 SGDLS and CDR2 YYNGEE. There are 17 residues in the CDR3. V lost 0 bases, J lost 7 bases, and 10 bases stayed unmatched. This chain's CDR3 is CASSVGLAGRQDGELFF. CDR3 DNA sequence: TGTGCCAGCAGCGTAGGGCTAGCGGGGAGGCAAGACGGGGAGCTGTTTTTT.

The V gene is TRBV5-1, the J gene TRBJ2-7; 10 bases are shared with TRBD1. The CDR3 totals 17 residues. Germline CDR1 reads SGHRS; CDR2 reads YFSETQ. V was clipped by 4 bases and J by 1 base; unmatched bases: 11. The CDR3 region has the DNA TGCGCCAGCAGCCTGAAACCGGGACAGGGGATGTCCTACGAGCAGTACTTC. Translation: CASSLKPGQGMSYEQYF.

V usage is TRBV6-1 and J usage is TRBJ1-3; no clear D gene. CDR1 and CDR2 from the germline V gene are MNHNS and SASEGT. There are 15 residues in the CDR3. The V and J ends lost 2 bases and 0 bases respectively, with 8 bases between them. CDR3 in amino acids: CASSEQDLSGNTIYF. The CDR3, as DNA: TGTGCCAGCAGTGAACAGGATCTCTCTGGAAACACCATATATTTT.

The chain recombines TRBV6-5 with TRBJ2-2; D ambiguous. Germline CDR1 reads MNHEY; CDR2 reads SVGAGI. This CDR3 has 14 amino acids. Trimming removed 5 bases from V and 4 bases from J, with 11 bases in between. For the CDR3, the DNA is TGTGCCAGCAGTCGGCGGCGCGGCACCGGGGAGCTGTTTTTT. Translated: CASSRRRGTGELFF.

This clone has just a few counts. This chain links TRBV5-4 with TRBJ2-7, with a weak D call TRBD1 (6 bases). Germline assignment: CDR1 SGHNT and CDR2 YYREEE (reference sequence). The CDR3 contains 13 residues. V was pared by 5 bases and J by 3 bases, with 12 bases between. The chain's CDR3 is CASSKGVSYEQYF. CDR3 in DNA: TGTGCCAGCAGTAAGGGGGTTAGCTACGAGCAGTACTTC.

This chain connects TRBV30 to TRBJ2-5, with a weak D call TRBD2 (6 bases). CDR3 length equals 13 residues. The V gene lost 8 bases and the J gene lost 5 bases, with 18 bases spanning the gap. CDR1 is GTSNPN and CDR2 is SVGIG in the germline V gene (reference sequence). CDR3 sequence (DNA): TGTGCCGGGGCCGGGACTCTCAGGGAGACCCAGTACTTC. It yields the protein CAGAGTLRETQYF.

The chain couples TRBV6-5 to TRBJ1-4; D is possibly TRBD1 (6 bases). Germline V gene data show CDR1 as MNHEY and CDR2 as SVGAGI. This CDR3 region has 15 residues. Trimming stripped 6 bases from V and 8 bases from J, with 19 bases between. The CDR3: CASRKGTQTSEKLFF. Here the CDR3 DNA reads TGTGCCAGCAGAAAGGGGACACAGACGTCCGAAAAACTGTTTTTT.

The chain couples TRBV12-5 to TRBJ2-1, with D tentatively TRBD1 (5 bases). The CDR3 loop spans 14 amino acids. V lost 7 bases and J 5 bases, leaving 15 bases between the germline ends. Germline CDR1 and CDR2: LGHNT and FRNRAP. DNA of the CDR3: TGTGCTAGTGTGGGGCTCACAATCGACAATGAGCAGTTCTTC. Amino acids: CASVGLTIDNEQFF.

This clone was observed once. V and J are TRBV7-9 and TRBJ1-2, with D possibly TRBD1 on 5 matching bases. This CDR3 region has 17 residues. Between the trimmed V and J ends, which lost 1 base and 4 bases, there was a span of 19 bases. Germline lookup yields CDR1 SEHNR and CDR2 FQNEAQ (reference sequence). Here the CDR3 DNA reads TGTGCCAGCAGCTTAGGTGGCAGGGCCGCTTCTGGCTATGGCTACACCTTC. It is translated as CASSLGGRAASGYGYTF.

The chain joins TRBV29-1 to TRBJ1-1; 10 bases align to TRBD1. V trimming: 4 bases; J trimming: 11 bases; junction bases outside the gene matches: 7. Looked up from germline, CDR1 is SQVTM and CDR2 is ANQGSEA. The CDR3 consists of 12 residues. The CDR3 DNA follows: TGCAGCGTTGGGGACCCGGACAGGGGGGCTTTCTTT. Its protein is CSVGDPDRGAFF.

The rearrangement links TRBV10-3 to TRBJ1-2; 8 bases map to TRBD1. V lost 4 bases to trimming and J lost 4 bases; unmatched junction nucleotides: 2. Looked up from germline, CDR1 is ENHRY and CDR2 is SYGVKD. There are 13 residues in the CDR3. The CDR3 region is CAISAGQAYGYTF. In DNA, the CDR3 is TGTGCCATCAGTGCGGGACAGGCCTATGGCTACACCTTC.

This chain joins TRBV11-2 and TRBJ2-7; 7 nucleotides agree with TRBD1. The J segment lost 5 bases and the V segment lost 1 base, leaving 2 bases of the junction unmatched. Germline-derived CDR1 and CDR2 are SGHAT and FQNNGV. This CDR3 comprises 13 residues. The CDR3 protein is CASSLGQGHEQYF. CDR3 nucleotide sequence: TGTGCCAGCAGCTTAGGACAGGGTCACGAGCAGTACTTC.

In this sample, this clone turned up once. This chain links TRBV21-1 with TRBJ1-1. TRBV21-1 is termed a pseudogene. The CDR3 loop spans 18 amino acids. In DNA form, the CDR3 reads TGTGCCAGCAGCTCCGTCATGGGAGTACTAGCCATGAACACTGAAGCTTTCTTT. Its translation: CASSSVMGVLAMNTEAFF.

The chain carries TRBV29-1 and TRBJ2-7, with TRBD1 matching over 7 bases. The CDR3 totals 13 residues. Trimming at V came to 7 bases and at J to 1 base, leaving 7 bases not matched to a gene. The germline V gene has CDR1 SQVTM and CDR2 ANQGSEA. The CDR3 DNA follows: TGCAGCGCAGAAGCAGGGGGTTCCTACGAGCAGTACTTC. It yields the protein CSAEAGGSYEQYF.

This clone was seen only a few times. The rearrangement joins TRBV5-6 to TRBJ2-7, with 9 positions matching TRBD1. Germline values: CDR1 SGHDT, CDR2 YYEEEE. V lost 2 bases, J lost 1 base, and 10 bases stayed unmatched. The CDR3 is made up of 17 amino acids. CDR3 loop: CASSFVDRGPLSYEQYF. For the CDR3, the DNA is TGTGCCAGCAGCTTTGTGGACAGGGGTCCTCTTTCCTACGAGCAGTACTTC.

In its sample, this clone was seen once. J is TRBJ2-1 and V is TRBV5-1, with a weak D call TRBD2 (6 bases). CDR3 length: 15 amino acids. V lost 4 bases and J 0 bases, leaving 11 bases between the germline ends. Germline V CDR1 and CDR2: SGHRS, YFSETQ. The CDR3 spells CASSGDGSSYNEQFF. CDR3 in DNA: TGCGCCAGCAGCGGGGACGGGAGCTCCTACAATGAGCAGTTCTTC.

V is TRBV15 and J is TRBJ2-3, with 9 bases that match TRBD2. This CDR3 has 16 amino acids. The V gene end was trimmed by 3 bases and the J gene end by 2 bases; junction bases not matched to a gene: 6. Germline V gives CDR1 LNHNV, CDR2 YYDKDF (reference sequence). DNA for the CDR3: TGTGCCACCAGCAGGGGGCGGGGGGGAAACACAGATACGCAGTATTTT. Translated, it gives CATSRGRGGNTDTQYF.

This sequence joins TRBV6-5 and TRBJ1-1, with TRBD1 identical over 10 bases. CDR3 length: 15 amino acids. Germline V gene data show CDR1 as MNHEY and CDR2 as SVGAGI. Trimming cost V 6 bases and J 5 bases; bases outside gene matches: 9. The CDR3 nucleotides are TGTGCCAGCAGACCCGGTGACAGGGGGCGAACTGAAGCTTTCTTT. Translated, it gives CASRPGDRGRTEAFF.

The chain is built from TRBV11-2 and TRBJ1-1; D gene unclear. V was cut by 0 bases and J by 13 bases, with 12 bases left in between. Germline CDR1 and CDR2: SGHAT and FQNNGV. The CDR3 is 12 residues long. The CDR3 nucleotides read TGTGCCAGCAGCTTAGATCGGAGTGTCGGTTTCTTT. Its protein is CASSLDRSVGFF. The complete variable domain, with remaining parts taken from reference TRBV11-2 and TRBJ1-1, reads EAGVAQSPRYKIIEKRQSVAFWCNPISGHATLYWYQQILGQGPKLLIQFQNNGVVDDSQLPKDRFSAERLKGVDSTLKIQPAKLEDSAVYLCASSLDRSVGFFGQGTRLTVV.

The chain recombines TRBV5-6 with TRBJ2-7; D might be TRBD1 (6 bases). The CDR3 length is 13 residues. Looked up from germline, CDR1 is SGHDT and CDR2 is YYEEEE. V was clipped by 4 bases and J by 4 bases, with 12 bases between them. CDR3 in amino acids: CASSTRDNYEQYF. The CDR3 nucleotides read TGTGCCAGCAGCACCCGGGACAATTACGAGCAGTACTTC. The full variable domain, completed using reference TRBV5-6 and TRBJ2-7, is DAGVTQSPTHLIKTRGQQVTLRCSPKSGHDTVSWYQQALGQGPQFIFQYYEEEERQRGNFPDRFSGHQFPNYSSELNVNALLLGDSALYLCASSTRDNYEQYFGPGTRLTVT.

This rearrangement joins TRBV6-5 to TRBJ2-7; maybe TRBD1 (5 bases). V was clipped by 3 bases and J by 5 bases, with 11 bases between them. CDR3 length: 13 residues. CDR1 and CDR2 (germline): MNHEY, SVGAGI. The CDR3: CASSYRLGDEQYF. DNA for the CDR3: TGTGCCAGCAGTTATCGGTTAGGGGACGAGCAGTACTTC.